These 19 T cell receptor beta chains were all obtained from the same sample, sequenced in a study of cytomegalovirus exposure and HLA in healthy donors (TCRdb year 2017). Libraries came from the immunoSEQ multiplex PCR assay. For the multiplex PCR, a mixture combining 60 forward primers for TCR Vbeta segments and 13 reverse primers for TCR Jbeta segments was used. The table was pulled from immuneACCESS by TCRdb, which kept in-frame rearrangements only. Such tables lose some clones; where checked, under half of the loss comes from unresolved V genes, and the rest has no known cause. Here the sample has under 200,000 clones; around 80% occur a single time. The top ten clones comprise more than 5% of the sample. The material sequenced was PBMCs. The receptors were sampled from a man aged 40-49 years in good health and CMV-seronegative.

The CDR3 loop reads CASSLFRTGTGNTGELFF. The CDR3 bases are TGTGCCAGCAGCTTATTCCGAACCGGGACAGGGAACACCGGGGAGCTGTTTTTT. The rearrangement uses TRBV7-6 and TRBJ2-2, with 8 bases that match TRBD1. This CDR3 spans 18 amino acids. CDR1 SGHVS and CDR2 FNYEAQ come from the germline V gene. The V segment lost 2 bases and the J segment 1 base; nucleotides outside the gene matches: 9.

V and J are TRBV29-1 and TRBJ1-1; D is possibly TRBD1 (6 bases). This CDR3 region has 13 residues. CDR1 SQVTM and CDR2 ANQGSEA come from the germline V gene. Trimming removed 6 bases at V and 3 bases at J, with 14 bases between. The CDR3 bases are TGCAGCGTCGCAAGTAGACAGGACACTGAAGCTTTCTTT. It encodes CSVASRQDTEAFF.

For the CDR3, the DNA is TGTGCCATCAGTGAGTCGCAGGGCGGGCCCCAGCATTTT. This codes for CAISESQGGPQHF. V is TRBV10-3 and J is TRBJ1-5, with a weak D call TRBD1 (5 bases). Trimming took 0 bases from V and 9 from J, leaving 9 bases between them. Germline V gene lookup returns CDR1 ENHRY and CDR2 SYGVKD. The CDR3 has 13 residues.

This chain joins TRBV25-1 and TRBJ2-2; 10 bases are shared with TRBD1. Germline values: CDR1 MGHDK, CDR2 SYGVNS. Losses at the gene ends were 6 bases for V and 3 bases for J; bases not matched to a gene: 10. The CDR3 totals 17 residues. The CDR3 DNA is TGTGCCAGCAGCGAAAATTCGGACAGGGGGGACACCGGGGAGCTGTTTTTT. Its translation is CASSENSDRGDTGELFF.

The rearrangement links TRBV12-5 to TRBJ2-5; 7 positions agree with TRBD2. CDR3 size: 13 residues. From germline, CDR1 is LGHNT and CDR2 FRNRAP. V lost 4 bases, J lost 3 bases, and 2 bases stayed unmatched. The CDR3 DNA follows: TGTGCTAGTGGTTCAAGCGGGGAAGAGACCCAGTACTTC. It encodes CASGSSGEETQYF.

This rearrangement joins TRBV7-6 to TRBJ2-7; no firm D call. Germline assignment: CDR1 SGHVS and CDR2 FNYEAQ. This CDR3 spans 13 amino acids. V dropped 3 bases and J dropped 5 bases, with 11 bases sitting between them. DNA for the CDR3: TGTGCCAGCAGCTTCGAGGATTTCGACGAGCAGTACTTC. It encodes CASSFEDFDEQYF.

This clone was detected a few times. The chain combines TRBV5-4 with TRBJ2-1; D uncertain. CDR1 and CDR2 (germline): SGHNT, YYREEE (reference sequence). The CDR3 extends over 14 amino acids. The ends were cut back, 4 bases at V and 8 bases at J, with 16 bases in the middle. The CDR3 DNA sequence: TGTGCCAGCAGCGTGTTCGGCCCCGCGGATGAGCAGTTCTTC. This gives the protein CASSVFGPADEQFF.

This sequence joins TRBV4-3 and TRBJ1-1, with D possibly TRBD1 on 5 matching bases. Germline V gene data show CDR1 as LGHNA and CDR2 as YSLEER. This CDR3 is 13 amino acids long. Trimming removed 6 bases at V and 2 bases at J, with 10 bases between. CDR3 DNA sequence: TGCGCCAGCAGGACAGATCGAAACACTGAAGCTTTCTTT. Its translation is CASRTDRNTEAFF.

This clone has just a few counts. The chain uses TRBV12-5 and TRBJ2-2; 7 positions agree with TRBD2. Trimming took 4 bases from V and 2 from J; bases not matched to a gene: 10. Germline CDR1 is LGHNT and CDR2 is FRNRAP. The CDR3 length is 17 residues. CDR3 DNA sequence: TGTGCTAGTGGTTCTTACGCGGGAGTAGTTAACACCGGGGAGCTGTTTTTT. Encoded protein: CASGSYAGVVNTGELFF. Complete variable domain (other parts from reference TRBV12-5 and TRBJ2-2): DARVTQTPRHKVTEMGQEVTMRCQPILGHNTVFWYRQTMMQGLELLAYFRNRAPLDDSGMPKDRFSAEMPDATLATLKIQPSEPRDSAVYFCASGSYAGVVNTGELFFGEGSRLTVL.

Concerning this clone: Within the sample, other DNA sequences also encode this same CDR3. The chain couples TRBV7-2 to TRBJ2-7, with D tentatively TRBD2 (5 bases). V was shortened by 2 bases and J by 3 bases, with 14 bases between the two germline ends. Germline V gives CDR1 SGHTA, CDR2 FQGNSA. The length of the CDR3 is 15 residues. The CDR3 DNA reads as TGTGCCAGCAGCTTAAATTCGGGCGGGCTCTACGAGCAGTACTTC. Its protein product is CASSLNSGGLYEQYF.

The genes are TRBV29-1 and TRBJ1-2; 8 positions agree with TRBD1. Germline loops: CDR1 SQVTM, CDR2 ANQGSEA. The CDR3 consists of 14 residues. V lost 3 bases and J lost 7; bases outside the gene matches: 10. The CDR3 loop reads CSVEMRDRGSGYTF. The CDR3 DNA follows: TGCAGCGTTGAGATGCGAGACAGGGGAAGTGGCTACACCTTC. The full variable domain, rest sourced from reference TRBV29-1 and TRBJ1-2, is SAVISQKPSRDICQRGTSLTIQCQVDSQVTMMFWYRQQPGQSLTLIATANQGSEATYESGFVIDKFPISRPNLTFSTLTVSNMSPEDSSIYLCSVEMRDRGSGYTFGSGTRLTVV.

V gene TRBV7-2 combines with J gene TRBJ2-7, with a tentative D call TRBD2 (6 bases). The germline V gene encodes CDR1 SGHTA and CDR2 FQGNSA. This CDR3 is built from 13 residues. The V end was cut by 5 bases, the J end by 1 base, with 9 bases between. CDR3 in DNA: TGTGCCAGCAGCGCGGGACGGTCCTACGAGCAGTACTTC. Its protein product is CASSAGRSYEQYF.

The table lists this clone with a count of one. The chain has TRBV7-9 and TRBJ2-3; TRBD2 aligns across 7 bases. CDR1 SEHNR and CDR2 FQNEAQ come from the germline V gene (reference sequence). The CDR3 contains 14 residues. The junction had 6 bases not matched to a gene; V was cut back by 7 bases and J by 2 bases. The CDR3 region has the DNA TGTGCCAGCACGGGGGGACTGCTCACAGATACGCAGTATTTT. It translates to CASTGGLLTDTQYF.

The rearrangement joins TRBV10-3 to TRBJ2-3; 10 bases map to TRBD1. CDR3 length: 15 amino acids. V was clipped by 4 bases and J by 2 bases; unmatched bases: 3. CDR1 and CDR2 from the germline V gene are ENHRY and SYGVKD. In nucleotides, the CDR3 is TGTGCCATCAGTGCGGGACAGGGGCCCACAGATACGCAGTATTTT. Its protein is CAISAGQGPTDTQYF.

This rearrangement joins TRBV7-9 to TRBJ2-5, with a tentative D call TRBD2 (6 bases). The CDR3 runs 14 residues. V lost 3 bases and J 2 bases, leaving 10 bases between the germline ends. Germline loops: CDR1 SEHNR, CDR2 FQNEAQ (reference sequence). The CDR3 reads CASSFTGLQETQYF. CDR3 nucleotide sequence: TGTGCCAGCAGCTTCACGGGACTTCAAGAGACCCAGTACTTC.

V gene TRBV25-1 combines with J gene TRBJ1-5; D might be TRBD1 (5 bases). The CDR3 is 15 residues long. Germline V gene data show CDR1 as MGHDK and CDR2 as SYGVNS. The V and J ends lost 4 bases and 0 bases respectively, with 10 bases between them. Here the CDR3 DNA reads TGTGCCAGCAGTGCAGGGCGGTATAGCAATCAGCCCCAGCATTTT. Amino acid sequence: CASSAGRYSNQPQHF.

The chain joins TRBV12-5 to TRBJ2-5; the match to TRBD2 covers 7 bases. Germline trimming cut 9 bases from V and 0 bases from J; bases unmatched to any gene: 10. Germline CDR1 and CDR2: LGHNT and FRNRAP. This CDR3 comprises 15 residues. The CDR3 region is CASHFWEGYQETQYF. CDR3 bases: TGTGCTAGCCATTTTTGGGAGGGGTACCAAGAGACCCAGTACTTC.

This chain uses TRBV4-3 with TRBJ2-3; 8 bases match TRBD1. The ends lost 3 bases at V and 6 bases at J; junction bases unmatched: 14. CDR3 size: 17 residues. Germline CDR1 and CDR2: LGHNA and YSLEER. The DNA for the CDR3 is TGCGCCAGCAGCCAGGACAGGGATTTGGGCTGGGGTGATACGCAGTATTTT. It specifies CASSQDRDLGWGDTQYF.

The chain recombines TRBV15 with TRBJ2-2, with 7 bases lining up with TRBD1. Germline V gene data show CDR1 as LNHNV and CDR2 as YYDKDF (reference sequence). V lost 6 bases to trimming and J lost 2 bases; unmatched junction nucleotides: 6. The CDR3 runs 15 residues. As DNA, the CDR3 is TGTGCCACCAGGTGGGACAGACTTAACACCGGGGAGCTGTTTTTT. Protein sequence: CATRWDRLNTGELFF. The entire variable domain, with the rest obtained from reference TRBV15 and TRBJ2-2, is as follows: DAMVIQNPRYQVTQFGKPVTLSCSQTLNHNVMYWYQQKSSQAPKLLFHYYDKDFNNEADTPDNFQSRRPNTSFCFLDIRSPGLGDTAMYLCATRWDRLNTGELFFGEGSRLTVL.